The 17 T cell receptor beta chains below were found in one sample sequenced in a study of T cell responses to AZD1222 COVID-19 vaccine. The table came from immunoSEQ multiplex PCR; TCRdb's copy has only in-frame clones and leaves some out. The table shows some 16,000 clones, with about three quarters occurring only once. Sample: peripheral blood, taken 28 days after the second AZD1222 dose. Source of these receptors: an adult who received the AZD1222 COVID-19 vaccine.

CDR3 nucleotides: TGTGCCAGCAGTTTACTTATCAACAGAAAGAACACTGAAGCTTTCTTT. Protein sequence: CASSLLINRKNTEAFF. The V call is TRBV27, the J call TRBJ1-1; D ambiguous. This CDR3 has 16 residues. Deletions cut 2 bases from V and 1 base from J, with 14 bases between. Germline lookup yields CDR1 MNHEY and CDR2 SMNVEV (reference sequence).

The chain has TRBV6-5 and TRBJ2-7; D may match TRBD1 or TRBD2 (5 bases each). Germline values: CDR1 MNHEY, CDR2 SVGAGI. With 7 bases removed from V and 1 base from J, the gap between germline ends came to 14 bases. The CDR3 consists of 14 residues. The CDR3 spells CASTEWDASYEQYF. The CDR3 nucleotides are TGTGCCAGCACCGAGTGGGACGCATCCTACGAGCAGTACTTC.

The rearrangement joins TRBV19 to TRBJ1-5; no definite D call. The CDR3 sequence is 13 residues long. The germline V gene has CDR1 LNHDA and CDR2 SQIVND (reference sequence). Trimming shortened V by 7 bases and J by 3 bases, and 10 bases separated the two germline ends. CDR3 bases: TGTGCCAGTATTGGCCCGATCAATCAGCCCCAGCATTTT. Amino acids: CASIGPINQPQHF.

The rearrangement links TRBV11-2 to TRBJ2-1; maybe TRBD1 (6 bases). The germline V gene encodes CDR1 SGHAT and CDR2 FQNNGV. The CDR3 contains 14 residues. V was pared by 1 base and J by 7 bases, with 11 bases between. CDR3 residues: CASSLGGPGNEQFF. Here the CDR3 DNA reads TGTGCCAGCAGCTTAGGGGGGCCGGGTAATGAGCAGTTCTTC. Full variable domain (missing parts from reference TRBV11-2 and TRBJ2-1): EAGVAQSPRYKIIEKRQSVAFWCNPISGHATLYWYQQILGQGPKLLIQFQNNGVVDDSQLPKDRFSAERLKGVDSTLKIQPAKLEDSAVYLCASSLGGPGNEQFFGPGTRLTVL.

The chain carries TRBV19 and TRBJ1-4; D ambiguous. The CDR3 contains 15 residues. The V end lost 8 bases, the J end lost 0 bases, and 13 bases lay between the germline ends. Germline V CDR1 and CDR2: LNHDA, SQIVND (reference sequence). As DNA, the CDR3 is TGTGCCAGTCGACTCGGAGTTGCAACTAATGAAAAACTGTTTTTT. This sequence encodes CASRLGVATNEKLFF.

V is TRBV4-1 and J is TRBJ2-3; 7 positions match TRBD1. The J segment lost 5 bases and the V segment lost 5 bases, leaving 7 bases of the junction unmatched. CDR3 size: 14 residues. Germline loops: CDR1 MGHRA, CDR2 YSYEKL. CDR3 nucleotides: TGCGCCAGCAGCTCGTTACAGGGGAAAGATACGCAGTATTTT. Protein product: CASSSLQGKDTQYF.

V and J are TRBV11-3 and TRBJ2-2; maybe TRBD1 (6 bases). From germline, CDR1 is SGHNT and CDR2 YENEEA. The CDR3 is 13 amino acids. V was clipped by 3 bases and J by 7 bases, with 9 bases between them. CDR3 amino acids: CASSFGTSGELFF. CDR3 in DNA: TGTGCCAGCAGCTTCGGGACAAGCGGGGAGCTGTTTTTT.

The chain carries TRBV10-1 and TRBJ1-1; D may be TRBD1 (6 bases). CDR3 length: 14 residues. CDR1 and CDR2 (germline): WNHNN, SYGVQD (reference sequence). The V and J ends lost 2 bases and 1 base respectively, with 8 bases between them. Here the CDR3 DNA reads TGCGCCAGCAGTGAGCAGGGGTGGAACACTGAAGCTTTCTTT. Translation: CASSEQGWNTEAFF.

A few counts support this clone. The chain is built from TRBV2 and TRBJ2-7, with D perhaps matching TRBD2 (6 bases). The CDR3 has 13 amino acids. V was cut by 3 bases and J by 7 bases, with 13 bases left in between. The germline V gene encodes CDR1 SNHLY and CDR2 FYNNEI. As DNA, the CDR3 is TGTGCCAGCAGTGAGGAGGGGAGCTTAGAGCAGTACTTC. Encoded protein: CASSEEGSLEQYF.

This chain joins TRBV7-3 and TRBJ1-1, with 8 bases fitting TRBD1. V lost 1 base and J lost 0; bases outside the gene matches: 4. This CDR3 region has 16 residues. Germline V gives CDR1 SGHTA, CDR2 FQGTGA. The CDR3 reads CASSLSHRGMNTEAFF. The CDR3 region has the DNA TGTGCCAGCAGCTTAAGCCACAGGGGGATGAACACTGAAGCTTTCTTT.

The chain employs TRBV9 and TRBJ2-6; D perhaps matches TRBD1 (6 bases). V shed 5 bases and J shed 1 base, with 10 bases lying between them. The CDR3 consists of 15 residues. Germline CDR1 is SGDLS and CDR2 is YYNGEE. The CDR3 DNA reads TGTGCCAGCAGGACAGGCCGGTCTGGGGCCAACGTCCTGACTTTC. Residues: CASRTGRSGANVLTF.

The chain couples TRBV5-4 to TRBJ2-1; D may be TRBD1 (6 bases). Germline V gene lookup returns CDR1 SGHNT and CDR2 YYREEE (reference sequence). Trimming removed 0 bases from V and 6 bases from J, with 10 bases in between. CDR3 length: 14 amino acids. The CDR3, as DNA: TGTGCCAGCAGCTTGGCCGGGACATTCAATGAGCAGTTCTTC. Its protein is CASSLAGTFNEQFF.

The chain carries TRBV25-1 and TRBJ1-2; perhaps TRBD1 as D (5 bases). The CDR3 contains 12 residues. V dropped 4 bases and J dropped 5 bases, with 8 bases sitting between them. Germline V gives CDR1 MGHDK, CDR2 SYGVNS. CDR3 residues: CASSGDGYGYTF. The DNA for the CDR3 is TGTGCCAGCAGTGGGGACGGGTATGGCTACACCTTC.

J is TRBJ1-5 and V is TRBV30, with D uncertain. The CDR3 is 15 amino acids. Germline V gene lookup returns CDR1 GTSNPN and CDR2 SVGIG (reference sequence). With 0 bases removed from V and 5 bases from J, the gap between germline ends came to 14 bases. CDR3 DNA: TGTGCCTGGAGTGTACTCGGACTCGGCGATCAGCCCCAGCATTTT. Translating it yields CAWSVLGLGDQPQHF.

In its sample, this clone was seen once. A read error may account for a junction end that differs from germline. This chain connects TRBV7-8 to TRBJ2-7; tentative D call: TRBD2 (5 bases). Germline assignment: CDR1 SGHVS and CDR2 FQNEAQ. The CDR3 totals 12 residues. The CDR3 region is CASSDYSDHTRF. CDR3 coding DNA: TGTGCCAGCAGCGACTATTCGGACCACACGCGCTTC.

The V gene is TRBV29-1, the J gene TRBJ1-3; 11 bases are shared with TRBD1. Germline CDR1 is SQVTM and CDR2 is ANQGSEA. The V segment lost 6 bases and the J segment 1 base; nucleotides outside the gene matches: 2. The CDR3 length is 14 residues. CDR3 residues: CSVGTGGSGNTIYF. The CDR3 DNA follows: TGCAGCGTGGGGACAGGGGGGTCTGGAAACACCATATATTTT.

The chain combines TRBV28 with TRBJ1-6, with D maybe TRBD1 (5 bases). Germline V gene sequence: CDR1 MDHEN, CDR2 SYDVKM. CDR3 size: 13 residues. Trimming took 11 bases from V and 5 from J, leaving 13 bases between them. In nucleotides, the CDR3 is TGTGCCTCTGGGACTAACAATAATTCACCCCTCCACTTT. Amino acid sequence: CASGTNNNSPLHF.